This entry concerns a single T cell receptor beta chain. Its specificity is not known. V was trimmed by 5 bases and J by 5 bases, leaving 12 bases between them. This CDR3 contains 13 residues. Germline CDR1 is SGHTA and CDR2 is FQGNSA. This sample was included in a study of T cell repertoires in cytomegalovirus infection. Study outcomes and limitations: Across the ex vivo response, the dominant clonotypes were HLA-C-restricted CMV-specific TCR beta clonotypes.

TCRdb redid the calling of the reads with MiXCR, one entry per CDR3 protein. The table has more than 300,000 distinct CDR3 sequences, about 35% seen once. This clonotype was sampled from a human donor in good health (CMV status not recorded). Some clones in this sample may be carry-over from other donors' samples. The rearrangement uses TRBV7-2 and TRBJ2-5, with D hard to call. The sequenced sample was cultured PBMCs, obtained from culture after CMV antigen stimulation. The CDR3 bases are TGTGCCAGCAGCGCCAGAACGAGGGAGACCCAGTACTTC. It translates to CASSARTRETQYF.